The T cell receptor beta chain under discussion was sequenced for a study of blood T cell repertoires in COVID-19. Overall study context: The United States, Italy and Spain were the sources of the acute and convalescent COVID-19 samples. T cells, B-cell-depleted T cells, or PBMCs provided the cDNA or gDNA that served as material.

In the original processing: Reference gene primer amplification gave estimated nucleated cell counts. TCRdb's copy holds only in-frame clones and misses some; the assay was immunoSEQ multiplex PCR. The V and J calls and clone size were taken over from that table, and D and trimming were inferred from the DNA. The table shows about 170,000 clones, with around 72% occurring only once. The J segment lost 4 bases and the V segment lost 8 bases, leaving 12 bases of the junction unmatched. This CDR3 contains 15 residues. CDR1 is SNHLY and CDR2 is FYNNEI in the germline V gene. Sequencing was done on a sample of peripheral blood. The chain carries TRBV2 and TRBJ1-2, with 8 bases that match TRBD1. This clonotype originated in a woman over 75 with acute or convalescent COVID-19. The DNA for the CDR3 is TGTGCCAGCCGACCCCCGGGACAGGAAGGCTATGGCTACACCTTC. Translation: CASRPPGQEGYGYTF.